Listed here are 10 T cell receptor beta chains from one sample, sequenced in a study of T cell responses to AZD1222 COVID-19 vaccine. Profiling relied on immunoSEQ multiplex PCR, and the TCRdb table lists in-frame clones only, not all of them. The sample shows some 160,000 clones, about nine tenths of them seen only once. Specimen: peripheral blood, collected 28 days after the second AZD1222 dose. The receptors here all came from an adult who received the AZD1222 COVID-19 vaccine.

The chain carries TRBV2 and TRBJ1-2; no definite D call. In germline, CDR1 is SNHLY, CDR2 FYNNEI. This CDR3 contains 12 residues. The V end was cut by 6 bases, the J end by 2 bases, with 7 bases between. The chain's CDR3 is CASRRENYGYTF. The CDR3 nucleotides read TGTGCCAGCAGGAGGGAAAACTATGGCTACACCTTC.

The chain is built from TRBV11-1 and TRBJ1-1; the D gene is possibly TRBD1 (5 bases). The germline V gene encodes CDR1 SGHAT and CDR2 FQDESV (reference sequence). V was clipped by 7 bases and J by 2 bases, with 11 bases between them. The CDR3 length is 13 residues. CDR3 in DNA: TGTGCCAGCAAGTTAGGGGCTAACACTGAAGCTTTCTTT. Translating it yields CASKLGANTEAFF.

V usage is TRBV5-1 and J usage is TRBJ1-2, with TRBD1 matching 10 bases. Germline-derived CDR1 and CDR2 are SGHRS and YFSETQ. Losses at the gene ends were 0 bases for V and 5 bases for J; bases not matched to a gene: 7. The CDR3 has 16 amino acids. CDR3 sequence: CASSLESGQGKYGYTF. CDR3 DNA: TGCGCCAGCAGCTTGGAATCGGGACAGGGGAAGTATGGCTACACCTTC.

The rearrangement links TRBV11-2 to TRBJ1-1; 9 bases align to TRBD1. V dropped 1 base and J dropped 4; count of bases not matched to a gene: 4. This CDR3 has 15 residues. Germline CDR1 is SGHAT and CDR2 is FQNNGV. The CDR3 sequence: CASSLGGQGTTEAFF. Written as DNA, the CDR3 is TGTGCCAGCAGCTTAGGGGGACAGGGCACCACTGAAGCTTTCTTT. Together with reference TRBV11-2 and TRBJ1-1, the CDR3 gives the full variable domain: EAGVAQSPRYKIIEKRQSVAFWCNPISGHATLYWYQQILGQGPKLLIQFQNNGVVDDSQLPKDRFSAERLKGVDSTLKIQPAKLEDSAVYLCASSLGGQGTTEAFFGQGTRLTVV.

This chain links TRBV7-2 with TRBJ1-1; no clear D gene. This CDR3 spans 13 amino acids. Germline V CDR1 and CDR2: SGHTA, FQGNSA. Trimming shortened V by 5 bases and J by 5 bases, and 12 bases separated the two germline ends. In DNA, the CDR3 is TGTGCCAGCAGCATATCACCGAGAACTGAAGCTTTCTTT. Translation gives CASSISPRTEAFF.

This rearrangement joins TRBV6-5 to TRBJ2-5; no clear D gene. Germline CDR1 reads MNHEY; CDR2 reads SVGAGI. This CDR3 has 13 amino acids. Trimming removed 2 bases from V and 5 bases from J, with 9 bases in between. This chain's CDR3 is CASSYDRWETQYF. The DNA of the CDR3 is TGTGCCAGCAGTTACGATCGTTGGGAGACCCAGTACTTC.

The genes are TRBV6-1 and TRBJ2-3, with 9 bases fitting TRBD2. CDR1 is MNHNS, CDR2 SASEGT, per germline. V was clipped by 3 bases and J by 3 bases; unmatched bases: 4. The CDR3 is made up of 15 amino acids. The CDR3 spells CASSDSGRRTDTQYF. As DNA, the CDR3 is TGTGCCAGCAGTGATAGCGGGAGAAGGACAGATACGCAGTATTTT.

A single count supports this clone. J is TRBJ1-1 and V is TRBV5-4; 8 bases match TRBD1. V gave up 0 bases and J gave up 6 bases; unmatched junction bases: 7. CDR1 and CDR2 from the germline V gene are SGHNT and YYREEE (reference sequence). The CDR3 totals 15 residues. In DNA, the CDR3 is TGTGCCAGCAGCTTGGGAACACCAGGGGGCGCTGAAGCTTTCTTT. Translation gives CASSLGTPGGAEAFF.

V and J are TRBV4-1 and TRBJ2-2; D is possibly TRBD1 or TRBD2 (5 bases each). The CDR3 is 14 residues long. V was cut by 3 bases and J by 6 bases, with 11 bases left in between. Per the germline V gene, CDR1 is MGHRA and CDR2 is YSYEKL. Here the CDR3 reads CASSQGPGAGELFF. The CDR3 DNA reads as TGCGCCAGCAGCCAGGGACCCGGAGCCGGGGAGCTGTTTTTT.

The CDR3 nucleotides are TGTGCCAGCAGTCCCGTGGGGAGGCCGGGCACAGATACGCAGTATTTT. Its translation: CASSPVGRPGTDTQYF. This sequence joins TRBV6-2 or TRBV6-3 and TRBJ2-3; TRBD2 is a possible D gene (6 bases). This CDR3 is 16 amino acids long. V was shortened by 5 bases and J by 1 base, with 16 bases between the two germline ends. Germline V gene lookup returns CDR1 MNHEY and CDR2 SVGEGT.